This TCR beta chain came from a study of cytomegalovirus exposure and HLA in healthy donors. Findings and caveats of the study: Later analysis identified around 15,000 TCR beta sequences associated with HLA alleles, using a false discovery rate threshold of 0.05. TCR beta V- and J-gene trimming, according to a later analysis, was linked to a missense DCLRE1C variant.

The PCR contained 60 Vbeta and 13 Jbeta primers. This table comes from immunoSEQ multiplex PCR, and its TCRdb copy is limited to in-frame clones, with some not included. Of 130,000 or so clones in the sample, 82% are singletons; the top ten hold roughly 3.1%. Germline V gene data show CDR1 as MGHRA and CDR2 as YSYEKL. CDR3 length equals 15 residues. V dropped 1 base and J dropped 5; count of bases not matched to a gene: 8. A note on this clone: Its target is not known.

The sequencing sample was made of PBMCs. The chain combines TRBV4-1 with TRBJ2-7; 7 bases agree with TRBD2. This TCR was recovered from a man between 18 and 29 years old in good health and CMV-seropositive. The chain's CDR3 is CASSQAGLEADEQYF. The CDR3 bases are TGCGCCAGCAGCCAAGCTGGACTAGAGGCTGACGAGCAGTACTTC.